This paragraph reports one T cell receptor (beta chain). The data derive from a study of blood T cell repertoires in COVID-19. Study-wide background: The study drew acute and convalescent COVID-19 samples from the United States, Italy and Spain.

The protocol was immunoSEQ multiplex PCR, while the TCRdb copy is restricted to in-frame clones and leaves out a portion. This table holds about 330,000 clones, 87% found once. Looked up from germline, CDR1 is SNHLY and CDR2 is FYNNEI. This CDR3 contains 15 residues. V was clipped by 4 bases and J by 3 bases; unmatched bases: 4. The sequence derives from a man aged 25 to 45 with COVID-19, enrolled during active disease. The chain recombines TRBV2 with TRBJ2-2; 8 bases fit TRBD1. What was sequenced was peripheral blood. The CDR3 sequence is CASSAGTGHTGELFF. CDR3 DNA sequence: TGTGCCAGCAGTGCGGGGACAGGCCACACCGGGGAGCTGTTTTTT. Full variable domain (remainder filled in from reference TRBV2 and TRBJ2-2): EPEVTQTPSHQVTQMGQEVILRCVPISNHLYFYWYRQILGQKVEFLVSFYNNEISEKSEIFDDQFSVERPDGSNFTLKIRSTKLEDSAMYFCASSAGTGHTGELFFGEGSRLTVL.